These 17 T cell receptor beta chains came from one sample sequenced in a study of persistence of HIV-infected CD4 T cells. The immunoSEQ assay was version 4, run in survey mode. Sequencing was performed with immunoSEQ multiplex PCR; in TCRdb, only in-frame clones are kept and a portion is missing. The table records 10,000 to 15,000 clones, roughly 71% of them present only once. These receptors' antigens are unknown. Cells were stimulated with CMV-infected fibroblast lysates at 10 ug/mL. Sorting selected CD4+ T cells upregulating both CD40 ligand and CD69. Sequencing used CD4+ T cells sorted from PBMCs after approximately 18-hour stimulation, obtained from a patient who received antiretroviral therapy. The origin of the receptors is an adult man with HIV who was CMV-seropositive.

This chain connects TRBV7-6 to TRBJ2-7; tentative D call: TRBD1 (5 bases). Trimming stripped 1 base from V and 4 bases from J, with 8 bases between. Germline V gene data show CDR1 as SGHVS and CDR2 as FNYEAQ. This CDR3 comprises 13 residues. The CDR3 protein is CASSLGQNYEQYF. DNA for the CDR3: TGTGCCAGCAGCTTAGGACAGAATTACGAGCAGTACTTC.

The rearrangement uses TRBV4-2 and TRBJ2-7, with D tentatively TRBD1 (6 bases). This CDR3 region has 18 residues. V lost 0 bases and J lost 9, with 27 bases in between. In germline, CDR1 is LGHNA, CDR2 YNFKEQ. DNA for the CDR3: TGTGCCAGCAGCCAAGATACTCCGCGGGCAGGGGCTACTACGGTGCAGTACTTC. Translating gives CASSQDTPRAGATTVQYF.

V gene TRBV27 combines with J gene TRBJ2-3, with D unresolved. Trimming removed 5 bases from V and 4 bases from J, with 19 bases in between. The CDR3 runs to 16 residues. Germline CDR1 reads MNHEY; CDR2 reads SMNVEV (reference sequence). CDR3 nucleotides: TGTGCCAGCAGTCCCCTAGGGAATAGTTTGGCAGATACGCAGTATTTT. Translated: CASSPLGNSLADTQYF.

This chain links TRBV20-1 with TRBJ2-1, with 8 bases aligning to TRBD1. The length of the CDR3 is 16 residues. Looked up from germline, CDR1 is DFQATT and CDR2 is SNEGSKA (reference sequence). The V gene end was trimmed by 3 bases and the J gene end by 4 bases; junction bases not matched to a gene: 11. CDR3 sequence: CSASQRQGSGYNEQFF. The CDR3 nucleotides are TGCAGTGCTAGTCAGCGACAGGGGTCCGGTTACAATGAGCAGTTCTTC.

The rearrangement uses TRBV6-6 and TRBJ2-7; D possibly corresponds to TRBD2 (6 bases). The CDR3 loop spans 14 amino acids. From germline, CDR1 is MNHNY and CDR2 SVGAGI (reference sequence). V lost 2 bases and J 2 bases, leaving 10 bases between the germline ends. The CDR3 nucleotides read TGTGCCAGCAGTTACGGAGGGCCCACCTACGAGCAGTACTTC. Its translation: CASSYGGPTYEQYF.

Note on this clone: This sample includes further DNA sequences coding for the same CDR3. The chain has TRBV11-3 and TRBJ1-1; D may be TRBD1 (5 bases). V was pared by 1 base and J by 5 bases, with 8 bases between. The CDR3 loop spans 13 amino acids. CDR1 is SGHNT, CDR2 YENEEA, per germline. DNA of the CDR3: TGTGCCAGCAGCTTAGGGGGGAGAACTGAAGCTTTCTTT. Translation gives CASSLGGRTEAFF.

In nucleotides, the CDR3 is TGCGCCAGCAGCCAAGAAACCAGGGGACTTTCGGGTCTGGGGCAGTACTTC. Translated: CASSQETRGLSGLGQYF. The chain has TRBV4-1 and TRBJ2-7, with D tentatively TRBD1 or TRBD2 (6 bases each). The CDR3 runs 17 residues. The germline V gene has CDR1 MGHRA and CDR2 YSYEKL. V shed 0 bases and J shed 9 bases, with 24 bases lying between them.

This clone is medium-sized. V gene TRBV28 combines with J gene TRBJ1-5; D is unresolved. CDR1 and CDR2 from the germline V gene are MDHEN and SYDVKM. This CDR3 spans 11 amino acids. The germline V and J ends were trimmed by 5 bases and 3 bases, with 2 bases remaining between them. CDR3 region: CASSPNQPQHF. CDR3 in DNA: TGTGCCAGCAGTCCCAATCAGCCCCAGCATTTT.

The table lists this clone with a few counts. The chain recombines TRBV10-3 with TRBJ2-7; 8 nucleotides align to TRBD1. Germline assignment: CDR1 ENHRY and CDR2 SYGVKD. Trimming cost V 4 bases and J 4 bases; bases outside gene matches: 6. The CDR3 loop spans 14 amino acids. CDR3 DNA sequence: TGTGCCATCAGTGTTCGGGACAGGCCTTACGAGCAGTACTTC. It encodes CAISVRDRPYEQYF.

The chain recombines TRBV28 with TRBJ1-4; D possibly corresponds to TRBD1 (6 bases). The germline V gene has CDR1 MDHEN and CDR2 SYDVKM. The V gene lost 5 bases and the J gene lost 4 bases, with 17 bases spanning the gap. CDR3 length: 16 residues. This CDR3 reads CASSTLLDRNNEKLFF. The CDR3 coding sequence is TGTGCCAGCAGTACCCTATTGGACAGAAATAATGAAAAACTGTTTTTT.

The CDR3 DNA reads as TGTGCCACCAAGGACTCGAACTATGGCTACACCTTC. Residues: CATKDSNYGYTF. The V gene is TRBV2, the J gene TRBJ1-2; D is unresolved. Germline-derived CDR1 and CDR2 are SNHLY and FYNNEI. The ends were cut back, 10 bases at V and 2 bases at J, with 11 bases in the middle. There are 12 residues in the CDR3.

The CDR3 DNA is TGTGCCAGCAGCCAGAGGCGGGGACCCCTCGACGAGCAGTACTTC. Protein sequence: CASSQRRGPLDEQYF. This chain connects TRBV11-3 to TRBJ2-7; D is perhaps TRBD2 (6 bases). Trimming cost V 5 bases and J 5 bases, with 19 bases left between them. The CDR3 runs 15 residues. Germline V gene lookup returns CDR1 SGHNT and CDR2 YENEEA.

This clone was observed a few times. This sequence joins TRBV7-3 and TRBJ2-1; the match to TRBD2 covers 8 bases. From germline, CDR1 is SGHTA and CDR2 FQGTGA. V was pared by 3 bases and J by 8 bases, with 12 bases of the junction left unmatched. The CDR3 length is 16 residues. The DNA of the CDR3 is TGTGCCAGCAGCTTCGCTAGCGGGCCCGGAGTAGATGAGCAGTTCTTC. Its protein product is CASSFASGPGVDEQFF.

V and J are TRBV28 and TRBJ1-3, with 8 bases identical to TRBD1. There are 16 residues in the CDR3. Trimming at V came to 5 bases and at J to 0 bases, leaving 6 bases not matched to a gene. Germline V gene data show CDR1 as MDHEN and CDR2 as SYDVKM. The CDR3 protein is CASSAPGQVSGNTIYF. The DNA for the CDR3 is TGTGCCAGCAGTGCACCGGGACAGGTCTCTGGAAACACCATATATTTT.

CDR3 protein: CASSQDNRVDTDTQYF. The CDR3 nucleotides are TGTGCCAGCAGCCAAGATAACAGGGTAGACACAGATACGCAGTATTTT. J is TRBJ2-3 and V is TRBV3-1 (or the pseudogene TRBV3-2); perhaps TRBD1 as D (6 bases). CDR1 LGHDT and CDR2 YNNKEL come from the germline V gene (reference sequence). V lost 0 bases, J lost 2 bases, and 12 bases lay in between. The CDR3 is 16 amino acids.

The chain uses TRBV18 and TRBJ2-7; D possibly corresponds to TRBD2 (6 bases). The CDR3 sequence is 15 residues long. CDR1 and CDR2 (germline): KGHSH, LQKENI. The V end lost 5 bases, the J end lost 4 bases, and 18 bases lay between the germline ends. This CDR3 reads CASSTTGLGGYEQYF. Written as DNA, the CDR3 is TGTGCCAGCTCAACCACGGGCCTTGGGGGGTACGAGCAGTACTTC.

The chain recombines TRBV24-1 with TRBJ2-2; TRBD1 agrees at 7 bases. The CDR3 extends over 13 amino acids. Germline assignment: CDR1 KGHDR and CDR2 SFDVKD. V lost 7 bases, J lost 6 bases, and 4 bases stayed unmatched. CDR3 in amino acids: CATRTGRSGELFF. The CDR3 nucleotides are TGTGCCACCAGGACAGGGCGGTCCGGGGAGCTGTTTTTT.